The 17 T cell receptor beta chains below were found in one sample sequenced in a study of blood T cell repertoires in COVID-19. The protocol was immunoSEQ multiplex PCR, while the TCRdb copy is restricted to in-frame clones and leaves out a portion. The sample holds roughly 190,000 clones, approximately 81% seen once. Material: peripheral blood. All receptors come from a human donor in a cohort sampled during active COVID-19.

This chain connects TRBV5-8 to TRBJ1-3; no clear D gene. Germline V lookup: CDR1 SGHTS, CDR2 YDEGEE. V was shortened by 6 bases and J by 0 bases, with 13 bases between the two germline ends. The length of the CDR3 is 15 residues. CDR3 DNA sequence: TGTGCCAGCATACGGGGTGTAAACTCTGGAAACACCATATATTTT. It translates to CASIRGVNSGNTIYF.

The chain uses TRBV30 and TRBJ2-5, with D perhaps TRBD1 (5 bases). This CDR3 is built from 14 residues. Germline values: CDR1 GTSNPN, CDR2 SVGIG (reference sequence). Trimming took off 2 bases at V and 6 bases at J, with 16 bases between the two ends. CDR3 sequence reads: CAWSSTGLRKTQYF. The DNA for the CDR3 is TGTGCCTGGAGTTCTACAGGTTTGAGGAAGACCCAGTACTTC. Together with reference TRBV30 and TRBJ2-5, the CDR3 gives the full variable domain: SQTIHQWPATLVQPVGSPLSLECTVEGTSNPNLYWYRQAAGRGLQLLFYSVGIGQISSEVPQNLSASRPQDRQFILSSKKLLLSDSGFYLCAWSSTGLRKTQYFGPGTRLLVL.

V and J are TRBV28 and TRBJ1-2; tentatively, D is TRBD1 (6 bases). The CDR3 consists of 14 residues. Germline V gene sequence: CDR1 MDHEN, CDR2 SYDVKM. V lost 8 bases and J 7 bases, leaving 20 bases between the germline ends. In nucleotides, the CDR3 is TGTGCCAGCCAGAACAGGGTAGGAGTCTTTGGCTACACCTTC. It is translated as CASQNRVGVFGYTF.

This chain uses TRBV30 with TRBJ2-1; TRBD1 agrees at 7 bases. Germline lookup yields CDR1 GTSNPN and CDR2 SVGIG (reference sequence). Trimming at V came to 3 bases and at J to 0 bases, leaving 8 bases not matched to a gene. This CDR3 has 16 amino acids. The CDR3 sequence: CAWRTGIRSSYNEQFF. In DNA, the CDR3 is TGTGCCTGGAGGACAGGGATTAGGAGCTCCTACAATGAGCAGTTCTTC.

V and J are TRBV20-1 and TRBJ1-6; 7 bases are a match to TRBD1. V lost 3 bases, J lost 9 bases, and 5 bases stayed unmatched. The CDR3 loop spans 13 amino acids. The V gene's germline CDR1 is DFQATT and CDR2 SNEGSKA (reference sequence). This chain's CDR3 is CSASRQGSSPLHF. Here the CDR3 DNA reads TGCAGTGCTAGTCGACAGGGAAGTTCACCCCTCCACTTT.

This sequence joins TRBV11-2 and TRBJ1-6; D call uncertain. Trimming removed 3 bases at V and 9 bases at J, with 9 bases between. The CDR3 is 13 amino acids. Per germline, CDR1 SGHAT and CDR2 FQNNGV. CDR3 sequence reads: CASSLARLSPLHF. As DNA, the CDR3 is TGTGCCAGCAGCTTGGCCAGACTTTCACCCCTCCACTTT.

The CDR3 nucleotides are TGTGCCAGCAGCTTGGGACTAGCGGGGGGTTGGAATGAGCAGTTCTTC. This translates into CASSLGLAGGWNEQFF. V gene TRBV11-3 combines with J gene TRBJ2-1; 15 bases line up with TRBD2. CDR1 is SGHNT and CDR2 is YENEEA in the germline V gene. Trimming removed 3 bases from V and 7 bases from J; junction bases left unmatched: 4. The CDR3 loop spans 16 amino acids. Full variable domain (rest looked up from reference TRBV11-3 and TRBJ2-1): EAGVVQSPRYKIIEKKQPVAFWCNPISGHNTLYWYLQNLGQGPELLIRYENEEAVDDSQLPKDRFSAERLKGVDSTLKIQPAELGDSAVYLCASSLGLAGGWNEQFFGPGTRLTVL.

The V and J genes are TRBV2 and TRBJ1-3; D not resolved. The germline V and J ends were trimmed by 5 bases and 2 bases, with 7 bases remaining between them. The CDR3 spans 13 residues. The germline gives CDR1 SNHLY, CDR2 FYNNEI. Here the CDR3 DNA reads TGTGCCAGCAGTACCGGGACTGGAAACACCATATATTTT. The encoded protein is CASSTGTGNTIYF.

The chain combines TRBV9 with TRBJ2-2; TRBD1 is a possible D gene (6 bases). V was pared by 4 bases and J by 4 bases, with 11 bases between. Germline assignment: CDR1 SGDLS and CDR2 YYNGEE. This CDR3 spans 14 amino acids. CDR3 in amino acids: CASSPRQATGELFF. In nucleotides, the CDR3 is TGTGCCAGCAGCCCAAGACAGGCCACCGGGGAGCTGTTTTTT.

This chain joins TRBV7-2 and TRBJ2-1; 9 bases are shared with TRBD2. The J segment lost 5 bases and the V segment lost 1 base, leaving 6 bases of the junction unmatched. Per the germline V gene, CDR1 is SGHTA and CDR2 is FQGNSA. The CDR3 runs 16 residues. The CDR3 region is CASSLVSGGTNNEQFF. CDR3 bases: TGTGCCAGCAGCTTAGTCAGCGGGGGGACAAACAATGAGCAGTTCTTC.

V and J are TRBV29-1 and TRBJ2-5; TRBD2 matches at 7 bases. The CDR3 has 13 residues. With 6 bases clipped from V and 4 bases from J, the junction kept 8 bases outside the gene matches. CDR1 SQVTM and CDR2 ANQGSEA come from the germline V gene. This chain's CDR3 is CSVRPSGGETQYF. CDR3 in DNA: TGCAGCGTCCGACCATCGGGAGGAGAGACCCAGTACTTC.

V and J are TRBV2 and TRBJ2-6; 8 nucleotides match TRBD1. Germline lookup yields CDR1 SNHLY and CDR2 FYNNEI. This CDR3 is built from 16 residues. V lost 7 bases to trimming and J lost 2 bases; unmatched junction nucleotides: 7. CDR3 amino acids: CASKAGGFAGANVLTF. The DNA for the CDR3 is TGTGCCAGCAAAGCAGGGGGCTTCGCTGGGGCCAACGTCCTGACTTTC. The full variable domain, rest sourced from reference TRBV2 and TRBJ2-6, is EPEVTQTPSHQVTQMGQEVILRCVPISNHLYFYWYRQILGQKVEFLVSFYNNEISEKSEIFDDQFSVERPDGSNFTLKIRSTKLEDSAMYFCASKAGGFAGANVLTFGAGSRLTVL.

The chain couples TRBV5-1 to TRBJ2-7; 7 nucleotides align to TRBD2. The CDR3 contains 14 residues. The germline V gene encodes CDR1 SGHRS and CDR2 YFSETQ. Trimming at V came to 2 bases and at J to 9 bases, leaving 11 bases not matched to a gene. The CDR3 loop reads CASSFTTSRVGQYF. CDR3 coding DNA: TGCGCCAGCAGCTTTACGACTAGCCGAGTTGGGCAGTACTTC.

The V gene is TRBV3-1 (or the pseudogene TRBV3-2), the J gene TRBJ1-4; 7 bases match TRBD1. J lost 6 bases, V lost 4 bases, and 11 bases had no gene match. This CDR3 has 16 amino acids. CDR1 is LGHDT, CDR2 YNNKEL, per germline (reference sequence). The CDR3, as DNA: TGTGCCAGCAGCCCCACCGGAACAGGGGATCATGAAAAACTGTTTTTT. It is translated as CASSPTGTGDHEKLFF.

Regarding this clone: This CDR3 is also generated by other DNA sequences in the sample. V usage is TRBV27 and J usage is TRBJ1-1; D ambiguous. Germline values: CDR1 MNHEY, CDR2 SMNVEV (reference sequence). The CDR3 sequence is 11 residues long. The V gene lost 2 bases and the J gene lost 8 bases, with 6 bases spanning the gap. This chain's CDR3 is CASSLRGEAFF. CDR3 nucleotides: TGTGCCAGCAGTTTACGCGGGGAAGCTTTCTTT.

The chain combines TRBV2 with TRBJ2-4; TRBD1 matches 9 bases. Germline V lookup: CDR1 SNHLY, CDR2 FYNNEI. This CDR3 region has 15 residues. Unmatched junction bases numbered 4, after V lost 7 bases and J lost 0 bases. This CDR3 reads CASTGTGRAKNIQYF. Here the CDR3 DNA reads TGTGCCAGCACCGGGACAGGGAGAGCCAAAAACATTCAGTACTTC.

The chain couples TRBV7-9 to TRBJ1-2; tentative D call: TRBD1 (5 bases). V dropped 1 base and J dropped 9 bases, with 12 bases sitting between them. The length of the CDR3 is 13 residues. The germline V gene has CDR1 SEHNR and CDR2 FQNEAQ (reference sequence). The CDR3, as DNA: TGTGCCAGCAGCTTAGGCCAGGGTCGGAGCTACACCTTC. Translation: CASSLGQGRSYTF.